This entry is about one TCR beta chain. This clonotype was seen a handful of times. The antigen it binds to is not known. No base quality values were provided; no much bigger clone lies one nucleotide off. The method behind the library was RT-PCR. The run used an Illumina HiSeq 2500. TCRdb reran the public reads through fastp at Q25 and MiXCR, keeping productive beta chains. Rows matching on CDR3 protein sequence are summarized as one entry with the most common DNA and genes. Within this sample are around 710,000 distinct CDR3 sequences, with around 14% of them counted one time only. Around 6.5% of the sample is in the top ten clones. These data belong to a study of response to subunit inactivated influenza vaccine (dated by TCRdb to the late 2010s). The study in broad terms: The study used deep quantitative T cell receptor repertoire profiling to track responses to a trivalent subunit inactivated influenza vaccine.

Trimming leaves V shorter by 6 bases and J shorter by 2 bases, with the junction holding 7 bases beyond the gene matches. Counted from cysteine to phenylalanine, this CDR3 has 15 amino acids. The kept DNA is CDR3 alone, 45 bases in frame from the first base. Looking up the germline V gene yields CDR1 MNHNS and CDR2 SASEGT. Study-wide conclusions, independent of this receptor: According to the authors, only a limited number of new T cells may be recruited by each seasonal influenza vaccination.

The TCR sequence derives from a man aged 50 to 60 who received an inactivated influenza vaccine. Donor details come from another sample of the same person, matched by shared clones. The V and J segments used are TRBV6-1 and TRBJ2-1; the junction holds 7 bases that match TRBD2. This sample comprised PBMCs from blood, obtained less than 15 days before vaccination. The nucleotides are TGTGCCAGCAGGCGACGGGGGGACCCCTACAATGAGCAGTTCTTC. It translates to CASRRRGDPYNEQFF.